This T cell receptor (beta chain) was recorded in a study of blood T cells in healthy people across ages. Study context: Per two T cells, about one barcoded beta molecule was captured through template switching. Study-wide results and caveats: With donor CMV status unknown, expanded clonotype changes were possibly confounded. Roughly linear age-related decline in beta diversity appeared, significant by age around 40.

Regarding this clonotype: Its antigen is still unknown. Mismatch with germline at one junction end may stem from a read error.

A second 7 to 11 cycle PCR used barcoded and J-beta primers. MiXCR was run by TCRdb on the 5' RACE reads, yielding one entry per CDR3 protein. The table shows 700,000 to 800,000 distinct CDR3 sequences, with 35% to 45% occurring only once. The CDR3 has 13 amino acids. Germline-derived CDR1 and CDR2 are MDHEN and SYDVKM. The J gene is TRBJ2-5, the V gene TRBV28; 9 positions agree with TRBD1. The J call is uncertain, as TRBJ2-7 better fits the DNA end. Source material: blood. This TCR came from a woman aged 55 to 70 in good health. This CDR3 is CVSRTGQGYEQYF. The CDR3 nucleotides are TGTGTCAGCAGAACGGGACAGGGCTACGAGCAGTACTTC.